One sample yielded the 19 T cell receptor beta chains listed below, sequenced in a study of blood T cell repertoires in COVID-19. Clones were sequenced by immunoSEQ multiplex PCR, and TCRdb holds only the in-frame ones, with some missing. The sample carries about 310,000 clones, nearly 90% recorded once. The sequenced sample consisted of PBMCs or T cells enriched from blood (not recorded which). The origin of the receptors is a woman aged 25-40 years who had recovered from COVID-19.

This clone was observed a few times. The rearrangement uses TRBV5-1 and TRBJ2-7; TRBD2 might be the D (5 bases). Germline V gene lookup returns CDR1 SGHRS and CDR2 YFSETQ. The CDR3 totals 15 residues. The V and J ends lost 4 bases and 5 bases respectively, with 19 bases between them. The CDR3: CASSPGATMFHEQYF. In DNA form, the CDR3 reads TGCGCCAGCAGCCCGGGCGCGACTATGTTCCACGAGCAGTACTTC.

The rearrangement joins TRBV11-2 to TRBJ1-1; D unresolved. The length of the CDR3 is 13 residues. Germline CDR1 and CDR2: SGHAT and FQNNGV. Trimming left V 3 bases short and J 1 base short, with 6 bases between. Here the CDR3 DNA reads TGTGCCAGCAGCTTCCGCGAGAACACTGAAGCTTTCTTT. This codes for CASSFRENTEAFF.

The chain is built from TRBV2 and TRBJ2-2; 9 bases line up with TRBD2. With 4 bases clipped from V and 4 bases from J, the junction kept 16 bases outside the gene matches. Germline-derived CDR1 and CDR2 are SNHLY and FYNNEI. This CDR3 spans 19 amino acids. DNA of the CDR3: TGTGCCAGCAGTGGGGTAGGGACTAGCCTAATGGTTCCCACCGGGGAGCTGTTTTTT. Amino acid sequence: CASSGVGTSLMVPTGELFF.

The rearrangement uses TRBV4-2 and TRBJ2-7; 7 nucleotides align to TRBD2. The CDR3 contains 16 residues. The germline V gene has CDR1 LGHNA and CDR2 YNFKEQ. The V gene end was trimmed by 4 bases and the J gene end by 4 bases; junction bases not matched to a gene: 13. The CDR3 here is CASSPPGTIEIYEQYF. CDR3 in DNA: TGTGCCAGCAGCCCACCAGGGACTATTGAGATTTACGAGCAGTACTTC.

The rearrangement links TRBV19 to TRBJ1-2; TRBD1 is a possible D gene (5 bases). This CDR3 comprises 12 residues. Germline V gene data show CDR1 as LNHDA and CDR2 as SQIVND (reference sequence). V lost 6 bases and J lost 5, with 10 bases in between. CDR3 sequence: CASRTEVYGYTF. CDR3 bases: TGTGCCAGTAGGACAGAGGTATATGGCTACACCTTC.

The chain recombines TRBV9 with TRBJ2-3, with TRBD2 identical over 14 bases. Germline lookup yields CDR1 SGDLS and CDR2 YYNGEE. After removal of 4 bases from V and 3 bases from J, the junction contained 4 bases not matched to a gene. This CDR3 spans 16 amino acids. In DNA form, the CDR3 reads TGTGCCAGCAGCTCCGGGACTAGCGGGAGTACAGATACGCAGTATTTT. Protein: CASSSGTSGSTDTQYF.

This clone was seen just once. The chain carries TRBV29-1 and TRBJ1-2; 8 bases match TRBD1. J was trimmed by 3 bases and V by 0 bases; bases with no gene match: 3. This CDR3 contains 14 residues. Looked up from germline, CDR1 is SQVTM and CDR2 is ANQGSEA. The CDR3, as DNA: TGCAGCGTTGAAGATCAGGGGGCGGACTATGGCTACACCTTC. Translating gives CSVEDQGADYGYTF.

The chain couples TRBV7-6 to TRBJ2-2; 8 nucleotides line up with TRBD2. The CDR3 length is 18 residues. CDR1 SGHVS and CDR2 FNYEAQ come from the germline V gene. V lost 5 bases to trimming and J lost 3 bases; unmatched junction nucleotides: 14. DNA for the CDR3: TGTGCCAGCAGCCATCCAAGGGGCGGGAGGCAGGACACCGGGGAGCTGTTTTTT. Protein: CASSHPRGGRQDTGELFF.

The chain combines TRBV27 with TRBJ2-7; TRBD1 agrees at 7 bases. Unmatched junction bases numbered 8, after V lost 2 bases and J lost 4 bases. CDR1 MNHEY and CDR2 SMNVEV come from the germline V gene (reference sequence). This CDR3 is built from 15 residues. The CDR3 DNA reads TGTGCCAGCAGTTTAAGGTGGGACAGCCCGTACGAGCAGTACTTC. Translated: CASSLRWDSPYEQYF.

The chain couples TRBV5-1 to TRBJ2-1; 10 bases are shared with TRBD2. Germline-derived CDR1 and CDR2 are SGHRS and YFSETQ. J gave up 4 bases and V 2 bases, and 12 bases lay outside the gene matches. The CDR3 length is 18 residues. The CDR3 sequence is CASSLLPLTSGIYNEQFF. The CDR3 DNA follows: TGCGCCAGCAGCTTACTTCCCTTAACTAGCGGGATTTACAATGAGCAGTTCTTC.

The V and J genes are TRBV11-1 and TRBJ2-7; 7 bases match TRBD1. Trimming at V came to 3 bases and at J to 4 bases, leaving 6 bases not matched to a gene. CDR3 length: 14 amino acids. Germline CDR1 is SGHAT and CDR2 is FQDESV (reference sequence). In DNA form, the CDR3 reads TGTGCCAGCAGCTTGTCCAGGGGGTCTTACGAGCAGTACTTC. Translating it yields CASSLSRGSYEQYF.

This sequence joins TRBV5-6 and TRBJ2-7, with 7 bases aligning to TRBD1. CDR3 size: 14 residues. The V gene end was trimmed by 1 base and the J gene end by 6 bases; junction bases not matched to a gene: 7. Germline CDR1 reads SGHDT; CDR2 reads YYEEEE. The CDR3 DNA reads as TGTGCCAGCAGCTTGAACAGGGGAGCGGTCGAGCAGTACTTC. Translating it yields CASSLNRGAVEQYF.

This sequence joins TRBV18 and TRBJ1-5; 7 bases fit TRBD1. Unmatched junction bases numbered 5, after V lost 3 bases and J lost 6 bases. This CDR3 region has 14 residues. Germline V lookup: CDR1 KGHSH, CDR2 LQKENI. CDR3 loop: CASSPRQGGQPQHF. DNA for the CDR3: TGTGCCAGCTCACCGCGACAGGGTGGTCAGCCCCAGCATTTT.

The chain couples TRBV12-5 to TRBJ2-2; TRBD2 is a possible D gene (6 bases). Germline lookup yields CDR1 LGHNT and CDR2 FRNRAP. The CDR3 has 17 residues. Between the trimmed V and J ends, which lost 0 bases and 5 bases, there was a span of 16 bases. The CDR3 region is CASGLVLGRDPTGELFF. The CDR3 coding sequence is TGTGCTAGTGGTTTGGTACTCGGGCGGGACCCAACCGGGGAGCTGTTTTTT.

V and J are TRBV11-3 and TRBJ2-1, with TRBD2 matching over 8 bases. Unmatched junction bases numbered 9, after V lost 1 base and J lost 13 bases. This CDR3 contains 14 residues. Germline lookup yields CDR1 SGHNT and CDR2 YENEEA. CDR3: CASSLGTSRDPQFF. In DNA, the CDR3 is TGTGCCAGCAGCTTAGGGACTAGCAGAGACCCACAGTTCTTC.

This clone was observed a few times. V and J are TRBV10-3 and TRBJ2-2, with 7 nucleotides matching TRBD2. The CDR3 consists of 17 residues. Germline V lookup: CDR1 ENHRY, CDR2 SYGVKD. The trim removed 5 bases at V and 0 bases at J, leaving 9 bases unmatched. The CDR3 loop is CAISRLAGEPNTGELFF. Here the CDR3 DNA reads TGTGCCATCAGTCGACTGGCGGGAGAACCGAACACCGGGGAGCTGTTTTTT.

V usage is TRBV7-9 and J usage is TRBJ2-1; 9 nucleotides align to TRBD2. Germline trimming cut 3 bases from V and 12 bases from J; bases unmatched to any gene: 3. CDR1 is SEHNR, CDR2 FQNEAQ, per germline (reference sequence). This CDR3 region has 12 residues. The CDR3 DNA reads TGTGCCAGCAGCTTCGCGGGAGGGCGGCAGTTCTTC. It is translated as CASSFAGGRQFF.

The chain is built from TRBV3-1 (or the pseudogene TRBV3-2) and TRBJ2-5, with 8 bases aligning to TRBD2. V lost 0 bases to trimming and J lost 5 bases; unmatched junction nucleotides: 17. Germline loops: CDR1 LGHDT, CDR2 YNNKEL (reference sequence). The CDR3 runs to 19 residues. The CDR3 protein is CASSQENRVESGRSETQYF. The CDR3 DNA reads as TGTGCCAGCAGCCAAGAAAATAGGGTAGAAAGCGGGAGAAGCGAGACCCAGTACTTC.

The chain couples TRBV10-3 to TRBJ2-7, with 13 bases aligning to TRBD2. CDR3 length: 17 residues. CDR1 is ENHRY and CDR2 is SYGVKD in the germline V gene. The ends lost 4 bases at V and 4 bases at J; junction bases unmatched: 10. The CDR3 protein is CAISGPGTSGIRYEQYF. CDR3 DNA: TGTGCCATCAGTGGACCCGGGACTAGCGGGATCCGGTACGAGCAGTACTTC.